The 28 T cell receptor beta chains given below trace back to one sample, sequenced in a study of control samples from healthy donors and cancer patients. Sequencing used immunoSEQ multiplex PCR; TCRdb keeps in-frame clones, though not all of them. The profile shows roughly 80,000 clones, 89% of them singletons. Input material: blood. The receptors were gathered from a man aged 50-60 years in good health.

V and J are TRBV9 and TRBJ2-7, with D tentatively TRBD2 (5 bases). CDR3 length: 12 amino acids. Trimming pared 3 bases from V and 7 bases from J, leaving 11 bases between. Germline CDR1 is SGDLS and CDR2 is YYNGEE. CDR3 in DNA: TGTGCCAGCAGCGAAGGAGGCCAAGAGCAGTACTTC. This gives the protein CASSEGGQEQYF.

The genes are TRBV7-9 and TRBJ2-7, with D perhaps matching TRBD2 (5 bases). This CDR3 is 13 amino acids long. Trimming took 6 bases from V and 5 from J, leaving 14 bases between them. Germline loops: CDR1 SEHNR, CDR2 FQNEAQ (reference sequence). The CDR3 DNA reads TGTGCCAGCAGGACTTTCTCGGGGAACGAGCAGTACTTC. It is translated as CASRTFSGNEQYF.

Only one count was recorded for this clone. The chain has TRBV4-1 and TRBJ1-4; D is possibly TRBD1 (6 bases). This CDR3 comprises 16 residues. V lost 0 bases to trimming and J lost 7 bases, with 15 bases between them. Germline V gene sequence: CDR1 MGHRA, CDR2 YSYEKL. The CDR3 loop reads CASSQEAGVRFEKLFF. The DNA for the CDR3 is TGCGCCAGCAGCCAAGAGGCAGGGGTTCGGTTTGAAAAACTGTTTTTT.

Regarding this clone: The sample contains more than one DNA sequence encoding this CDR3. The rearrangement links TRBV7-9 to TRBJ1-5; D is possibly TRBD1 (6 bases). Trimming removed 1 base at V and 4 bases at J, with 8 bases between. The germline V gene has CDR1 SEHNR and CDR2 FQNEAQ (reference sequence). The CDR3 has 14 residues. The CDR3 DNA reads TGTGCCAGCAGCTTAGGGCAGGGGAATCAGCCCCAGCATTTT. Its protein product is CASSLGQGNQPQHF.

This chain connects TRBV18 to TRBJ1-1, with D possibly matching TRBD1 (5 bases). V lost 4 bases, J lost 3 bases, and 9 bases lay in between. The CDR3 loop spans 13 amino acids. The germline V gene encodes CDR1 KGHSH and CDR2 LQKENI. In DNA form, the CDR3 reads TGTGCCAGCTCACGTGGGACTGACACTGAAGCTTTCTTT. The encoded protein is CASSRGTDTEAFF.

This chain links TRBV30 with TRBJ1-2, with 7 positions matching TRBD1. Trimming took 0 bases from V and 3 from J; bases not matched to a gene: 4. Germline V gives CDR1 GTSNPN, CDR2 SVGIG (reference sequence). CDR3 length: 14 amino acids. The chain's CDR3 is CAWSVRQGHYGYTF. The CDR3 DNA is TGTGCCTGGAGTGTTCGACAGGGACACTATGGCTACACCTTC.

On this clone itself: Germline is not matched at one junction end, which may reflect a read error. V gene TRBV7-7 combines with J gene TRBJ1-1; no definite D call. Germline lookup yields CDR1 SSHAT and CDR2 FNYEAQ (reference sequence). CDR3 length: 13 amino acids. In DNA form, the CDR3 reads TGTGCTAGCAGCTTAGGAACAGACACTGAAGCTTTCTTT. It encodes CASSLGTDTEAFF.

This clone appeared once. The rearrangement uses TRBV3-1 (or the pseudogene TRBV3-2) and TRBJ2-1; D remains ambiguous. Germline V CDR1 and CDR2: LGHDT, YNNKEL (reference sequence). This CDR3 has 15 residues. The V gene lost 1 base and the J gene lost 0 bases, with 7 bases spanning the gap. CDR3: CASSQGGSSYNEQFF. The CDR3 region has the DNA TGTGCCAGCAGCCAAGGGGGTAGCTCCTACAATGAGCAGTTCTTC.

This clone showed up just once. The rearrangement uses TRBV27 and TRBJ2-3, with a tentative D call TRBD2 (5 bases). The germline V gene has CDR1 MNHEY and CDR2 SMNVEV (reference sequence). Deletions cut 3 bases from V and 5 bases from J, with 12 bases between. The CDR3 contains 14 residues. In nucleotides, the CDR3 is TGTGCCAGCAGTTTCGGGGTCGCACGAGATACGCAGTATTTT. Its translation is CASSFGVARDTQYF.

CDR3 nucleotides: TGTGCCAGCAGCATACAGGGTCGCGAGCAGTACTTC. Protein product: CASSIQGREQYF. The rearrangement links TRBV5-5 to TRBJ2-7; D possibly corresponds to TRBD1 (6 bases). The CDR3 runs 12 residues. Germline CDR1 and CDR2: SGHKS and YYEKEE (reference sequence). Trimming removed 4 bases at V and 6 bases at J, with 11 bases between.

The V gene is TRBV5-1, the J gene TRBJ2-1; 11 nucleotides align to TRBD1. V lost 1 base and J lost 9; bases outside the gene matches: 9. Germline CDR1 and CDR2: SGHRS and YFSETQ. CDR3 size: 16 residues. The CDR3 reads CASSLRGQGAEGEQFF. Here the CDR3 DNA reads TGCGCCAGCAGCTTGCGCGGACAGGGGGCAGAAGGTGAGCAGTTCTTC.

CDR3 bases: TGTGCCAGTATTAGCCAGTCAACTGAAGCTTTCTTT. Translated: CASISQSTEAFF. The rearrangement joins TRBV19 to TRBJ1-1, with D uncertain. V was shortened by 7 bases and J by 5 bases, with 11 bases between the two germline ends. Germline V gives CDR1 LNHDA, CDR2 SQIVND (reference sequence). There are 12 residues in the CDR3.

V and J are TRBV12-3 or TRBV12-4 and TRBJ1-1; TRBD1 matches 7 bases. Unmatched junction bases numbered 5, after V lost 7 bases and J lost 6 bases. The CDR3 sequence is 12 residues long. The CDR3, as DNA: TGTGCCAGCACCTTCGGGACAGCTGAAGCTTTCTTT. Its protein product is CASTFGTAEAFF.

In its sample, this clone was seen once. The genes are TRBV9 and TRBJ1-1; 8 nucleotides line up with TRBD1. Germline V gene lookup returns CDR1 SGDLS and CDR2 YYNGEE. This CDR3 contains 16 residues. The trim removed 0 bases at V and 5 bases at J, leaving 9 bases unmatched. The CDR3 here is CASSVVAGQGGTEAFF. The CDR3 DNA sequence: TGTGCCAGCAGCGTAGTGGCCGGACAGGGAGGAACTGAAGCTTTCTTT.

This chain uses TRBV6-5 with TRBJ1-5; no definite D call. The V gene lost 5 bases and the J gene lost 0 bases, with 8 bases spanning the gap. Germline loops: CDR1 MNHEY, CDR2 SVGAGI. The CDR3 has 14 residues. DNA of the CDR3: TGTGCCAGCAGTCGACGTGATAGCAATCAGCCCCAGCATTTT. Translated: CASSRRDSNQPQHF.

The rearrangement links TRBV15 to TRBJ2-1; D is undetermined. Per the germline V gene, CDR1 is LNHNV and CDR2 is YYDKDF (reference sequence). The CDR3 consists of 15 residues. Between the trimmed V and J ends, which lost 5 bases and 0 bases, there was a span of 11 bases. The CDR3 coding sequence is TGTGCCACCAGCCCCGGTCGGAGCTCCTACAATGAGCAGTTCTTC. It yields the protein CATSPGRSSYNEQFF.

The V gene is TRBV6-6, the J gene TRBJ1-6; D might be TRBD1 (5 bases). This CDR3 is built from 16 residues. Germline loops: CDR1 MNHNY, CDR2 SVGAGI (reference sequence). Trimming cost V 4 bases and J 7 bases, with 17 bases left between them. In DNA form, the CDR3 reads TGTGCCAGCAGTTCTCAGGGAGGGGTAAGGAATTCACCCCTCCACTTT. Amino acid sequence: CASSSQGGVRNSPLHF.

This sequence joins TRBV6-1 and TRBJ2-3, with D perhaps TRBD1 (6 bases). This CDR3 has 15 residues. V gave up 3 bases and J gave up 4 bases, with 14 bases separating them. CDR1 and CDR2 from the germline V gene are MNHNS and SASEGT. This CDR3 reads CASSDLDRPSDTQYF. Here the CDR3 DNA reads TGTGCCAGCAGTGACCTCGACAGGCCCTCAGATACGCAGTATTTT.

This chain uses TRBV5-6 with TRBJ1-2, with 9 positions matching TRBD1. Germline-derived CDR1 and CDR2 are SGHDT and YYEEEE. V trimming: 2 bases; J trimming: 8 bases; junction bases outside the gene matches: 10. The CDR3 extends over 15 amino acids. The CDR3 loop reads CASSFITGGRRGYTF. In DNA, the CDR3 is TGTGCCAGCAGCTTTATCACAGGGGGCCGAAGAGGCTACACCTTC.

This rearrangement joins TRBV11-3 to TRBJ1-3; the match to TRBD1 covers 7 bases. This CDR3 has 15 amino acids. Germline CDR1 SGHNT, CDR2 YENEEA. V shed 5 bases and J 4 bases; nucleotides not matched to a gene: 8. CDR3 loop: CASSRGRTGGNTIYF. Written as DNA, the CDR3 is TGTGCCAGCAGCCGCGGAAGGACAGGAGGAAACACCATATATTTT.

The chain links TRBV7-2 to TRBJ2-5, with a tentative D call TRBD1 (5 bases). This CDR3 comprises 13 residues. Looked up from germline, CDR1 is SGHTA and CDR2 is FQGNSA. V lost 5 bases and J 2 bases, leaving 9 bases between the germline ends. The CDR3 bases are TGTGCCAGCAGCCGACAGACACAAGAGACCCAGTACTTC. Translation: CASSRQTQETQYF.

The rearrangement uses TRBV14 and TRBJ1-1; D gene unclear. The CDR3 consists of 15 residues. Trimming left V 0 bases short and J 1 base short, with 9 bases between. From germline, CDR1 is SGHDN and CDR2 FVKESK. The DNA for the CDR3 is TGTGCCAGCAGCCAAGATCAACGGAAGAACACTGAAGCTTTCTTT. Protein: CASSQDQRKNTEAFF.

V is TRBV6-5 and J is TRBJ1-1; D unclear. V lost 5 bases, J lost 3 bases, and 10 bases lay in between. The CDR3 loop spans 13 amino acids. The V gene's germline CDR1 is MNHEY and CDR2 SVGAGI. The CDR3 is CASSRGFDTEAFF. The CDR3 bases are TGTGCCAGCAGTAGAGGGTTTGACACTGAAGCTTTCTTT.

The gene calls are TRBV4-1 and TRBJ1-5; 8 bases map to TRBD1. The CDR3 loop spans 16 amino acids. Losses at the gene ends were 4 bases for V and 1 base for J; bases not matched to a gene: 6. Germline loops: CDR1 MGHRA, CDR2 YSYEKL. CDR3 amino acids: CASSLVGQGSNQPQHF. The CDR3, as DNA: TGCGCCAGCAGCCTTGTCGGACAGGGAAGCAATCAGCCCCAGCATTTT.

The rearrangement links TRBV18 to TRBJ1-1; the D is unclear. Germline V CDR1 and CDR2: KGHSH, LQKENI. Trimming took off 3 bases at V and 11 bases at J, with 16 bases between the two ends. The CDR3 sequence is 13 residues long. The CDR3 sequence is CASSPIERTEAFF. CDR3 nucleotides: TGTGCCAGCTCACCTATAGAACGGACGGAGGCTTTCTTT.

This CDR3 reads CASSSVKAGGPRMESYNEQFF. The CDR3 region has the DNA TGTGCCAGCAGTTCCGTGAAAGCGGGGGGGCCAAGGATGGAATCCTACAATGAGCAGTTCTTC. The rearrangement uses TRBV6-2 or TRBV6-3 and TRBJ2-1; 10 bases line up with TRBD2. V trimming: 4 bases; J trimming: 1 base; junction bases outside the gene matches: 19. CDR3 size: 21 residues. CDR1 and CDR2 from the germline V gene are MNHEY and SVGEGT.

This clone was counted a single time. The V gene is TRBV29-1, the J gene TRBJ2-1; 13 nucleotides line up with TRBD2. Trimming took 8 bases from V and 9 from J; bases not matched to a gene: 7. CDR1 is SQVTM and CDR2 is ANQGSEA in the germline V gene. CDR3 size: 13 residues. The CDR3 loop reads CSIGLAGEGEQFF. Here the CDR3 DNA reads TGCAGCATCGGACTAGCGGGGGAGGGTGAGCAGTTCTTC.

CDR3 nucleotides: TGTGCCAGCAGTGGGAGTTACAATGAGCAGTTCTTC. This codes for CASSGSYNEQFF. The chain joins TRBV2 to TRBJ2-1, with D uncertain. Germline assignment: CDR1 SNHLY and CDR2 FYNNEI. V was shortened by 4 bases and J by 4 bases, with 5 bases between the two germline ends. The CDR3 covers 12 residues.